The clone carrying this TCR beta chain has just a few counts. Its antigen is not known. The sample is drawn from a study of CD8 T cells in ankylosing spondylitis. Broader study findings: Disease-associated clones were reportedly significantly overrepresented in matched ankylosing spondylitis synovial fluid. Made up of several highly homologous variants, a TCR beta motif appeared characteristic of ankylosing spondylitis blood. Previously reported in reactive arthritis synovial fluid and blood were some of the motif variants.

Looked up from germline, CDR1 is KGHDR and CDR2 is SFDVKD. Trimming at V came to 4 bases and at J to 0 bases, leaving 9 bases not matched to a gene. The CDR3 spans 19 residues. TCRdb re-called the 5' RACE reads with MiXCR, one entry per CDR3 protein. The sample lists about 450,000 distinct CDR3 sequences; about 25% were seen once. The chain recombines TRBV24-1 with TRBJ2-2; TRBD1 agrees at 11 bases. The source material was blood, either unsorted or a sorted T cell fraction (not recorded which). This clonotype was obtained from a male donor with ankylosing spondylitis. This CDR3 is CATSDRGTGGSANTGELFF. CDR3 DNA: TGTGCCACCAGTGACCGCGGGACAGGGGGTTCCGCGAACACCGGGGAGCTGTTTTTT.